These 27 T cell receptor beta chains came from one sample sequenced in a study of radiation and T cells in renal cell carcinoma. Repertoires were generated with immunoSEQ multiplex PCR, while TCRdb's copy carries only in-frame clones and drops some. Of about 59,000 clones detected, around 72% appear once; the ten largest clones hold 7.3%. Sample time point: baseline pretreatment blood. Specified treatment: 15 Gy SBRT to primary tumor, nephrectomy 4 weeks later. The sequenced sample was blood, obtained from a patient whose treatment included radiotherapy and nephrectomy. The receptors come from a man aged 60-69 years with renal cell carcinoma.

V and J are TRBV19 and TRBJ1-1, with a possible D match to TRBD1 (6 bases). CDR1 LNHDA and CDR2 SQIVND come from the germline V gene (reference sequence). CDR3 size: 15 residues. V was shortened by 8 bases and J by 1 base, with 17 bases between the two germline ends. The chain's CDR3 is CASARRRTENTEAFF. Here the CDR3 DNA reads TGTGCCAGTGCTAGAAGGAGGACAGAGAACACTGAAGCTTTCTTT. Full variable domain (missing parts from reference TRBV19 and TRBJ1-1): DGGITQSPKYLFRKEGQNVTLSCEQNLNHDAMYWYRQDPGQGLRLIYYSQIVNDFQKGDIAEGYSVSREKKESFPLTVTSAQKNPTAFYLCASARRRTENTEAFFGQGTRLTVV.

The V call is TRBV5-1, the J call TRBJ2-3; no clear D. Trimming cost V 4 bases and J 6 bases, with 9 bases left between them. The CDR3 consists of 12 residues. Germline CDR1 and CDR2: SGHRS and YFSETQ. In DNA form, the CDR3 reads TGCGCCAGCAGCCTGCCCGGGGATACGCAGTATTTT. It specifies CASSLPGDTQYF.

The chain links TRBV10-2 to TRBJ2-3, with 13 bases fitting TRBD2. The germline V gene encodes CDR1 WSHSY and CDR2 SAAADI. V gave up 7 bases and J gave up 2 bases; unmatched junction bases: 12. CDR3 size: 18 residues. The CDR3 loop reads CASTPSRLAGGFTDTQYF. In DNA, the CDR3 is TGCGCCAGCACCCCCAGTCGACTAGCGGGGGGTTTCACAGATACGCAGTATTTT.

V and J are TRBV9 and TRBJ1-1, with 8 bases matching TRBD1. Germline V CDR1 and CDR2: SGDLS, YYNGEE. After removal of 2 bases from V and 1 base from J, the junction contained 4 bases not matched to a gene. The CDR3 sequence is 15 residues long. The CDR3 sequence: CASSVTGGTNTEAFF. CDR3 coding DNA: TGTGCCAGCAGCGTTACAGGGGGGACGAACACTGAAGCTTTCTTT.

This clone occurred a few times. This chain links TRBV5-1 with TRBJ2-5; D is possibly TRBD1 (6 bases). V lost 5 bases, J lost 5 bases, and 16 bases lay in between. Germline CDR1 is SGHRS and CDR2 is YFSETQ. The CDR3 runs to 14 residues. CDR3: CASRRDQGLETQYF. The DNA for the CDR3 is TGCGCCAGCAGGCGCGACCAGGGGCTTGAGACCCAGTACTTC.

The CDR3 DNA reads as TGTGCCAGCAGCTCCCAGACTGAATCCTACGAGCAGTACTTC. Encoded protein: CASSSQTESYEQYF. The chain uses TRBV7-9 and TRBJ2-7; D not resolved. With 4 bases removed from V and 1 base from J, the gap between germline ends came to 11 bases. Germline assignment: CDR1 SEHNR and CDR2 FQNEAQ (reference sequence). CDR3 length: 14 residues.

This sequence joins TRBV7-9 and TRBJ1-1; TRBD1 agrees at 7 bases. CDR3 length equals 12 residues. Germline V gene lookup returns CDR1 SEHNR and CDR2 FQNEAQ (reference sequence). V lost 11 bases, J lost 3 bases, and 6 bases stayed unmatched. CDR3 sequence: CAAQGGDTEAFF. The CDR3 nucleotides read TGTGCCGCCCAGGGGGGGGACACTGAAGCTTTCTTT.

The chain joins TRBV9 to TRBJ2-2; no clear D gene. The CDR3 has 15 amino acids. The germline CDR1 and CDR2 sequences are SGDLS and YYNGEE. V was pared by 0 bases and J by 4 bases, with 10 bases between. CDR3 region: CASSVAGSGTGELFF. CDR3 nucleotide sequence: TGTGCCAGCAGCGTAGCCGGGTCAGGCACCGGGGAGCTGTTTTTT. Supplemented by reference TRBV9 and TRBJ2-2, the full variable domain reads DSGVTQTPKHLITATGQRVTLRCSPRSGDLSVYWYQQSLDQGLQFLIQYYNGEERAKGNILERFSAQQFPDLHSELNLSSLELGDSALYFCASSVAGSGTGELFFGEGSRLTVL.

The CDR3 DNA is TGTGCCAGCAGCTTAGTTACAGGAGCCGAGGACAATGAGCAGTTCTTC. This sequence encodes CASSLVTGAEDNEQFF. The V call is TRBV7-9, the J call TRBJ2-1; a weak D match, TRBD1 (5 bases). The CDR3 runs 16 residues. Per germline, CDR1 SEHNR and CDR2 FQNEAQ (reference sequence). Trimming removed 1 base from V and 5 bases from J, with 15 bases in between.

This chain's CDR3 is CAWSVGTGVLYSYEQYF. The CDR3 DNA follows: TGTGCCTGGAGTGTCGGGACAGGGGTTCTCTACTCCTACGAGCAGTACTTC. This sequence joins TRBV30 and TRBJ2-7, with 10 bases identical to TRBD1. Per germline, CDR1 GTSNPN and CDR2 SVGIG (reference sequence). This CDR3 spans 17 amino acids. Trimming at V came to 0 bases and at J to 0 bases, leaving 8 bases not matched to a gene. Full variable domain (outside the CDR3, taken from reference TRBV30 and TRBJ2-7): SQTIHQWPATLVQPVGSPLSLECTVEGTSNPNLYWYRQAAGRGLQLLFYSVGIGQISSEVPQNLSASRPQDRQFILSSKKLLLSDSGFYLCAWSVGTGVLYSYEQYFGPGTRLTVT.

The gene calls are TRBV4-2 and TRBJ1-2, with TRBD1 matching 7 bases. Trimming took 6 bases from V and 4 from J; bases not matched to a gene: 11. The CDR3 is made up of 15 amino acids. Germline lookup yields CDR1 LGHNA and CDR2 YNFKEQ. The CDR3 DNA is TGTGCCAGCAGTCAATCCCAGGGGGTAGGCTATGGCTACACCTTC. Protein product: CASSQSQGVGYGYTF.

V usage is TRBV9 and J usage is TRBJ1-1; possible D gene TRBD1, 6 bases. The CDR3 is 16 residues long. V lost 3 bases, J lost 2 bases, and 17 bases lay in between. CDR1 and CDR2 (germline): SGDLS, YYNGEE. This CDR3 reads CASSAPRGQLNTEAFF. CDR3 DNA: TGTGCCAGCAGCGCCCCCCGAGGACAGCTAAACACTGAAGCTTTCTTT.

This rearrangement joins TRBV5-1 to TRBJ1-2; 8 bases map to TRBD1. V lost 0 bases and J lost 5; bases outside the gene matches: 3. Per the germline V gene, CDR1 is SGHRS and CDR2 is YFSETQ. The CDR3 runs to 14 residues. The CDR3 DNA is TGCGCCAGCAGCTTGGACGGGACAGGTTATGGCTACACCTTC. It encodes CASSLDGTGYGYTF.

CDR3 amino acids: CASSLELLGSTEQYF. CDR3 coding DNA: TGTGCCAGCAGCTTAGAGTTGTTGGGCAGCACCGAGCAGTACTTC. The chain links TRBV11-2 to TRBJ2-7, with no clear D. The CDR3 is 15 amino acids. With 0 bases removed from V and 6 bases from J, the gap between germline ends came to 15 bases. CDR1 is SGHAT and CDR2 is FQNNGV in the germline V gene.

The chain is built from TRBV5-6 and TRBJ2-1; D is unclear. CDR1 SGHDT and CDR2 YYEEEE come from the germline V gene. V was clipped by 4 bases and J by 6 bases, with 23 bases between them. This CDR3 is 17 amino acids long. For the CDR3, the DNA is TGTGCCAGCAGCCCCTGGAACTGGCCGCCTAGAGGCAATGAGCAGTTCTTC. Translating it yields CASSPWNWPPRGNEQFF.

The chain joins TRBV5-1 to TRBJ2-7; TRBD1 aligns across 8 bases. The V gene end was trimmed by 2 bases and the J gene end by 2 bases; junction bases not matched to a gene: 9. The CDR3 covers 16 residues. The germline V gene encodes CDR1 SGHRS and CDR2 YFSETQ. CDR3 loop: CASSFPRGTGPYEQYF. Written as DNA, the CDR3 is TGCGCCAGCAGCTTTCCCCGAGGGACAGGACCCTACGAGCAGTACTTC.

J is TRBJ2-3 and V is TRBV13; weak D call: TRBD2 (6 bases). Trimming pared 1 base from V and 1 base from J, leaving 9 bases between. The CDR3 has 15 residues. The germline CDR1 and CDR2 sequences are PRHDT and FYEKMQ (reference sequence). The CDR3 bases are TGTGCCAGCAGCTTAGACTGGGGGGGCACAGATACGCAGTATTTT. Its protein product is CASSLDWGGTDTQYF. Based on the CDR3 plus reference TRBV13 and TRBJ2-3, the full variable domain is AAGVIQSPRHLIKEKRETATLKCYPIPRHDTVYWYQQGPGQDPQFLISFYEKMQSDKGSIPDRFSAQQFSDYHSELNMSSLELGDSALYFCASSLDWGGTDTQYFGPGTRLTVL.

This clone was seen a single time. The chain uses TRBV4-1 and TRBJ2-3; 7 bases line up with TRBD1. V shed 1 base, J shed 0 bases, and the junction held 4 bases outside the gene matches. The CDR3 loop spans 16 amino acids. Germline loops: CDR1 MGHRA, CDR2 YSYEKL. In DNA form, the CDR3 reads TGCGCCAGCAGCCAAGCCACAGGGGCAAGCACAGATACGCAGTATTTT. This encodes CASSQATGASTDTQYF.

This clone was seen a handful of times. This chain joins TRBV28 and TRBJ2-7; 10 bases fit TRBD2. The CDR3 covers 16 residues. Trimming at V came to 4 bases and at J to 7 bases, leaving 13 bases not matched to a gene. Germline CDR1 MDHEN, CDR2 SYDVKM. This chain's CDR3 is CASSSGTSARRGEQYV. DNA of the CDR3: TGTGCCAGCAGTTCGGGGACTAGCGCTAGGCGGGGGGAGCAGTACGTC.

The chain combines TRBV12-5 with TRBJ1-1, with D maybe TRBD1 (5 bases). Trimming took 3 bases from V and 3 from J, leaving 8 bases between them. Germline V CDR1 and CDR2: LGHNT, FRNRAP. The CDR3 sequence is 13 residues long. For the CDR3, the DNA is TGTGCTAGTGGTTTACAGGATGACACTGAAGCTTTCTTT. Translation: CASGLQDDTEAFF.

V gene TRBV4-1 combines with J gene TRBJ1-2; D unresolved. Trimming shortened V by 0 bases and J by 7 bases, and 15 bases separated the two germline ends. Germline CDR1 MGHRA, CDR2 YSYEKL. The CDR3 spans 15 residues. CDR3 nucleotides: TGCGCCAGCAGCCAAGATTTGCAGCCAGGCAGTGGCTACACCTTC. It yields the protein CASSQDLQPGSGYTF.

J is TRBJ1-1 and V is TRBV4-1; D is unresolved. The CDR3 consists of 14 residues. Per germline, CDR1 MGHRA and CDR2 YSYEKL. V lost 1 base and J lost 4, with 10 bases in between. Here the CDR3 DNA reads TGCGCCAGCAGCCAAGGGGCGGGATTCACTGAAGCTTTCTTT. Translated: CASSQGAGFTEAFF.

This clone was counted only a few times. The V gene is TRBV7-9, the J gene TRBJ1-3; no definite D call. The CDR3 is made up of 14 amino acids. Per germline, CDR1 SEHNR and CDR2 FQNEAQ (reference sequence). Trimming shortened V by 1 base and J by 6 bases, and 10 bases separated the two germline ends. The CDR3 DNA reads TGTGCCAGCAGCTTAGGAGAGTATGCAAACACCATATATTTT. This translates into CASSLGEYANTIYF.

The chain combines TRBV9 with TRBJ2-1; the D gene is possibly TRBD2 (6 bases). Germline assignment: CDR1 SGDLS and CDR2 YYNGEE. This CDR3 spans 15 amino acids. The V and J ends lost 4 bases and 6 bases respectively, with 17 bases between them. The CDR3 here is CASSPTGSRVNEQFF. Here the CDR3 DNA reads TGTGCCAGCAGCCCGACCGGGAGCAGAGTCAATGAGCAGTTCTTC.

This clone turned up a few times. The conserved final phenylalanine or tryptophan is absent from the CDR3, which likely points to a read error. It is unclear where the CDR3 begins or ends on the DNA, so no DNA is shown, and the CDR3 is as TCRdb lists it. The V and J genes are TRBV20-1 and TRBJ1-1. Germline CDR1 is DFQATT and CDR2 is SNEGSKA (reference sequence). The CDR3 length is 8 residues, termini included. This CDR3 reads CSASPTPV.

The rearrangement joins TRBV18 to TRBJ2-5; the D gene is possibly TRBD1 (6 bases). The CDR3 is 15 residues long. The V gene's germline CDR1 is KGHSH and CDR2 LQKENI. V lost 2 bases and J 6 bases, leaving 16 bases between the germline ends. The CDR3: CASSPALGQRQTQYF. The CDR3, as DNA: TGTGCCAGCTCACCAGCCCTCGGACAGCGACAGACCCAGTACTTC.

The chain couples TRBV6-6 to TRBJ2-1; D is undetermined. The V end lost 4 bases, the J end lost 2 bases, and 3 bases lay between the germline ends. CDR3 length: 12 amino acids. Germline CDR1 reads MNHNY; CDR2 reads SVGAGI (reference sequence). CDR3 region: CASSSTYNEQFF. CDR3 DNA: TGTGCCAGCAGTTCTACCTACAATGAGCAGTTCTTC.